The rows below give T cell receptor beta chains drawn from one sample of a study of CD8 T cells in Susac syndrome. A single record per CDR3 protein comes from TCRdb applying MiXCR to the immunoSEQ multiplex PCR reads. This repertoire shows about 150,000 distinct CDR3 sequences, about 94% found once; its top ten account for 0.21%. Sample: CD8+ T cells from PBMCs. These receptors were taken from a human donor with multiple sclerosis. Each CDR3 is given with its conserved first and last residue. D genes are given only for firm matches. Size tells how often a clone was seen (once, few, many) or the class of an expanded clone, and some rows leave it out.

v_gene: TRBV28
abundance: NA
j_gene: TRBJ2-5
d_gene: TRBD2
CDR3nt: TGTGCCAGCAGCCCGGGACTAGCGGGGGGCCTCCATGGGACCCAGTACTTC
CDR3aa: CASSPGLAGGLHGTQYF

v_gene: TRBV3-1
abundance: NA
j_gene: TRBJ2-7
d_gene: NA
CDR3nt: TGTGCCAGCAGCCACCGGGTAGGAGAGGACGAGCAGTACTTC
CDR3aa: CASSHRVGEDEQYF

v_gene: TRBV7-6
abundance: NA
j_gene: TRBJ2-1
d_gene: NA
CDR3nt: TGTGCCAGCAGCTTAGTCTCAGGGTCGAATGAGCAGTTCTTC
CDR3aa: CASSLVSGSNEQFF

v_gene: TRBV30
abundance: NA
j_gene: TRBJ2-5
d_gene: NA
CDR3nt: TGTGCCTGGTCCAGGGCCCGGGCCGGCGAGACCCAGTACTTC
CDR3aa: CAWSRARAGETQYF

v_gene: TRBV24-1
abundance: NA
j_gene: TRBJ2-1
d_gene: NA
CDR3nt: TGTGCCACCAGCCAGGGACCGCAGTCCTACAATGAGCAGTTCTTC
CDR3aa: CATSQGPQSYNEQFF

v_gene: TRBV25-1
abundance: NA
j_gene: TRBJ2-7
d_gene: NA
CDR3nt: TGTGCCAGCAGTGCGCGACTAAACGAGCAGTACTTC
CDR3aa: CASSARLNEQYF

v_gene: TRBV11-2
abundance: NA
j_gene: TRBJ2-5
d_gene: TRBD2
CDR3nt: TGTGCCAGCAGCTCCTCCCCCAGGACTAGCTTCCAAGAGACCCAGTACTTC
CDR3aa: CASSSSPRTSFQETQYF

v_gene: TRBV4-1
abundance: NA
j_gene: TRBJ1-1
d_gene: NA
CDR3nt: TGCGCCAGCAGCCAAGATCCGGCGACCGGAGCTTTCTTT
CDR3aa: CASSQDPATGAFF

v_gene: TRBV20-1
abundance: NA
j_gene: TRBJ2-7
d_gene: NA
CDR3nt: TGCAGTGCTCCCTTCCATCTTAACTCCTACGAGCAGTACTTC
CDR3aa: CSAPFHLNSYEQYF

v_gene: TRBV6-1
abundance: NA
j_gene: TRBJ1-2
d_gene: NA
CDR3nt: TGTGCCAGCAGTGAAAGAGTCAGAAACTATGGCTACACCTTC
CDR3aa: CASSERVRNYGYTF

v_gene: TRBV27
abundance: NA
j_gene: TRBJ2-2
d_gene: NA
CDR3nt: TGTGCCAGCGTGGGCACGACCGGGGAGCTGTTTTTT
CDR3aa: CASVGTTGELFF

v_gene: TRBV5-1
abundance: once
j_gene: TRBJ1-6
d_gene: NA
CDR3nt: TGCGCCAGCGCGTTGACGCAAACAAATTCACCCCTCCACTTT
CDR3aa: CASALTQTNSPLHF

v_gene: TRBV6-5
abundance: NA
j_gene: TRBJ2-7
d_gene: TRBD1
CDR3nt: TGTGCCAGCAGTTACCCTGGACAGGGGGAGTACGAGCAGTACTTC
CDR3aa: CASSYPGQGEYEQYF

v_gene: TRBV20-1
abundance: NA
j_gene: TRBJ1-1
d_gene: NA
CDR3nt: TGCAGTGCCCCGGGGAGGAACACTGAAGCTTTCTTT
CDR3aa: CSAPGRNTEAFF

v_gene: TRBV3-1
abundance: NA
j_gene: TRBJ2-7
d_gene: TRBD1
CDR3nt: TGTGCCAGCAGCCAAGTAGGGACAGGGGGTTCCTACGAGCAGTACTTC
CDR3aa: CASSQVGTGGSYEQYF

v_gene: TRBV20-1
abundance: NA
j_gene: TRBJ1-2
d_gene: NA
CDR3nt: TGCAGTGGGCAGGGTCGTGGTAACTATGGCTACACCTTC
CDR3aa: CSGQGRGNYGYTF

v_gene: TRBV12-3/TRBV12-4
abundance: NA
j_gene: TRBJ2-3
d_gene: NA
CDR3nt: TGTGCCAGCAGTTTCCCCGGACTAAACGACGATACGCAGTATTTT
CDR3aa: CASSFPGLNDDTQYF

v_gene: TRBV13
abundance: NA
j_gene: TRBJ2-3
d_gene: TRBD2
CDR3nt: TGTGCCAGCAGCTTAGGAGCGGGAAAAGATACGCAGTATTTT
CDR3aa: CASSLGAGKDTQYF

v_gene: TRBV20-1
abundance: NA
j_gene: TRBJ2-5
d_gene: NA
CDR3nt: TGCAGTGCTACCCCCCTAGGGCAGGATCAAGAGACCCAGTACTTC
CDR3aa: CSATPLGQDQETQYF

v_gene: TRBV20-1
abundance: NA
j_gene: TRBJ1-2
d_gene: NA
CDR3nt: TGCAGTGCTAGAGATTTACCCGGCTATGGCTACACCTTC
CDR3aa: CSARDLPGYGYTF

v_gene: TRBV20-1
abundance: NA
j_gene: TRBJ1-1
d_gene: NA
CDR3nt: TGCAGTGCTAGAGATCGCGGGACGCGATACACTGAAGCTTTCTTT
CDR3aa: CSARDRGTRYTEAFF

v_gene: TRBV15
abundance: NA
j_gene: TRBJ2-7
d_gene: TRBD2
CDR3nt: TGTGCCACCAGCCACGGGGGACTAGGAACCCAGCAGTACTTC
CDR3aa: CATSHGGLGTQQYF

v_gene: TRBV7-9
abundance: NA
j_gene: TRBJ1-1
d_gene: NA
CDR3nt: TGTGCCAGCAGTTCGGGGATGAACACTGAAGCTTTCTTT
CDR3aa: CASSSGMNTEAFF

v_gene: TRBV27
abundance: NA
j_gene: TRBJ1-2
d_gene: NA
CDR3nt: TGTGCCAGCAGTCACAACCCCTCATCTTCGGGCTACACCTTC
CDR3aa: CASSHNPSSSGYTF

v_gene: TRBV20-1
abundance: NA
j_gene: TRBJ2-5
d_gene: TRBD1
CDR3nt: TGCAGTGTAGTAGGGGGCGACTCCGGGACCCAGTACTTC
CDR3aa: CSVVGGDSGTQYF

v_gene: TRBV12-3/TRBV12-4
abundance: NA
j_gene: TRBJ2-2
d_gene: TRBD1
CDR3nt: TGTGCCAGCAGTTCGGGACAGGGAACCGGGGAGCTGTTTTTT
CDR3aa: CASSSGQGTGELFF

v_gene: TRBV27
abundance: NA
j_gene: TRBJ2-7
d_gene: NA
CDR3nt: TGTGCCAGCAGCCGGGGACAAACTGAGCAGTACTTC
CDR3aa: CASSRGQTEQYF

v_gene: TRBV5-6
abundance: NA
j_gene: TRBJ2-3
d_gene: NA
CDR3nt: TGTGCCAGCACGCGAGGGGGAGCAGCAGATACGCAGTATTTT
CDR3aa: CASTRGGAADTQYF

v_gene: TRBV5-5
abundance: NA
j_gene: TRBJ2-7
d_gene: TRBD1
CDR3nt: TGTGCCAGCAGCCAGGGACAGGCCCTCTACGAGCAGTACTTC
CDR3aa: CASSQGQALYEQYF

v_gene: TRBV15
abundance: NA
j_gene: TRBJ2-7
d_gene: TRBD1
CDR3nt: TGTGCCACCAGCTCTTCGGGACAGGGTTCCTACGAGCAGTACTTC
CDR3aa: CATSSSGQGSYEQYF

v_gene: TRBV5-1
abundance: once
j_gene: TRBJ1-5
d_gene: NA
CDR3nt: TGCGCCAGCGCGCCGGACGGCAATCAGCCCCAGCATTTT
CDR3aa: CASAPDGNQPQHF

v_gene: TRBV29-1
abundance: NA
j_gene: TRBJ1-2
d_gene: NA
CDR3nt: TGCAGCGATACCGGGGGGCAGGGCTACACCTTC
CDR3aa: CSDTGGQGYTF

v_gene: TRBV7-9
abundance: NA
j_gene: TRBJ1-4
d_gene: NA
CDR3nt: TGTGCCAGCAGCCCCGGACAGTCTGATGAAAAACTGTTTTTT
CDR3aa: CASSPGQSDEKLFF

v_gene: TRBV20-1
abundance: NA
j_gene: TRBJ2-7
d_gene: NA
CDR3nt: TGCAGTGCTAGACGTGAGCCAGACACTACGAGGGAGCAGTACTTC
CDR3aa: CSARREPDTTREQYF

v_gene: TRBV7-9
abundance: NA
j_gene: TRBJ2-2
d_gene: NA
CDR3nt: TGTGCCAGCAGTTCTGATGTCACCGGGGAGCTGTTTTTT
CDR3aa: CASSSDVTGELFF

v_gene: TRBV27
abundance: NA
j_gene: TRBJ2-3
d_gene: NA
CDR3nt: TGTGCCAGCAGTTTTAGTAGCACAGATACGCAGTATTTT
CDR3aa: CASSFSSTDTQYF

v_gene: TRBV19
abundance: NA
j_gene: TRBJ1-1
d_gene: TRBD1
CDR3nt: TGTGCCAGTAGTATCGACAGGGACACTGAAGCTTTCTTT
CDR3aa: CASSIDRDTEAFF

v_gene: TRBV27
abundance: NA
j_gene: TRBJ2-7
d_gene: NA
CDR3nt: TGTGCCAGCAGTTTACCAGGGGGGTACGAGCAGTACTTC
CDR3aa: CASSLPGGYEQYF

v_gene: TRBV27
abundance: NA
j_gene: TRBJ2-1
d_gene: NA
CDR3nt: TGTGCCAGCAGTTTATTAGGGATCGATGAGCAGTTCTTC
CDR3aa: CASSLLGIDEQFF

v_gene: TRBV12-3/TRBV12-4
abundance: NA
j_gene: TRBJ2-5
d_gene: TRBD2
CDR3nt: TGTGCCAGCACCCCGATCGCTAGCGGGGGGGCTGAGACCCAGTACTTC
CDR3aa: CASTPIASGGAETQYF

v_gene: TRBV4-3
abundance: NA
j_gene: TRBJ2-2
d_gene: TRBD2
CDR3nt: TGCGCCAGCAGCCAAGATAGGATAGGACTAGCGGCCGCGAACACCGGGGAGCTGTTTTTT
CDR3aa: CASSQDRIGLAAANTGELFF

v_gene: TRBV2
abundance: NA
j_gene: TRBJ1-3
d_gene: NA
CDR3nt: TGTGCCAGCAGTGGGGGGCGTGGAAACACCATATATTTT
CDR3aa: CASSGGRGNTIYF

v_gene: TRBV3-1
abundance: NA
j_gene: TRBJ2-7
d_gene: TRBD1
CDR3nt: TGTGCCAGCAGCCAAGAGTACGGGACAGGGGGCGATAAGCCTACCTACGAGCAGTACTTC
CDR3aa: CASSQEYGTGGDKPTYEQYF

v_gene: TRBV12-3/TRBV12-4
abundance: NA
j_gene: TRBJ2-1
d_gene: TRBD1
CDR3nt: TGTGCCAGCGGGGTCCTGGGACAGGGGTTGGATGAGCAGTTCTTC
CDR3aa: CASGVLGQGLDEQFF

v_gene: TRBV6-5
abundance: NA
j_gene: TRBJ2-1
d_gene: NA
CDR3nt: TGTGCCAGCAAGGACAGCGGCGATGAGCAGTTCTTC
CDR3aa: CASKDSGDEQFF

v_gene: TRBV12-3/TRBV12-4
abundance: NA
j_gene: TRBJ2-7
d_gene: NA
CDR3nt: TGTGCCAGCAGTTTGTACCGCTACGAGCAGTACTTC
CDR3aa: CASSLYRYEQYF

v_gene: TRBV2
abundance: NA
j_gene: TRBJ1-1
d_gene: TRBD1
CDR3nt: TGTGCCACCCCCGGACAGGGGTTTGGATTAGACACTGAAGCTTTCTTT
CDR3aa: CATPGQGFGLDTEAFF

v_gene: TRBV27
abundance: NA
j_gene: TRBJ2-1
d_gene: NA
CDR3nt: TGTGCCAGCGGGTGGGGGGGCCGAAATGAGCAGTTCTTC
CDR3aa: CASGWGGRNEQFF

v_gene: TRBV27
abundance: NA
j_gene: TRBJ1-1
d_gene: TRBD1
CDR3nt: TGTGCCAGCAGCCCAGGGGGTTTGGGTGAAGCTTTCTTT
CDR3aa: CASSPGGLGEAFF

v_gene: TRBV19
abundance: NA
j_gene: TRBJ2-1
d_gene: TRBD2
CDR3nt: TGTGCCAGTAGTATAGGAGGAGCGGGGGCCTACAATGAGCAGTTCTTC
CDR3aa: CASSIGGAGAYNEQFF